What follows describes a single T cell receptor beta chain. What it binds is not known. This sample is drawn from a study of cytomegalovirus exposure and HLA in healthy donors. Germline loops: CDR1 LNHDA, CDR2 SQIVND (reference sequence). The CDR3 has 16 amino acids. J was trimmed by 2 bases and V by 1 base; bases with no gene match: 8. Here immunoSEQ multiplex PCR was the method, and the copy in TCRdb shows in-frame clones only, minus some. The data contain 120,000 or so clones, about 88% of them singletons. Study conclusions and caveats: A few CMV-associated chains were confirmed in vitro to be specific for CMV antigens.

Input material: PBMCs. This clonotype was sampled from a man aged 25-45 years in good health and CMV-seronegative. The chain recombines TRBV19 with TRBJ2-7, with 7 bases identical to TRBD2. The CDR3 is CASSIAGSGNPYEQYF. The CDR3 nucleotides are TGTGCCAGTAGTATAGCTGGAAGCGGGAATCCCTACGAGCAGTACTTC.